This TCR beta chain originates from a study of CD8 T cells in Susac syndrome. The CDR3 runs 15 residues. V shed 4 bases and J 9 bases; nucleotides not matched to a gene: 7. Germline CDR1 reads LNHNV; CDR2 reads YYDKDF (reference sequence). Random hexamers were used to reverse transcribe 0.5 to 1 ug of RNA. TCRdb re-analysed the immunoSEQ multiplex PCR reads in MiXCR, keeping a single row per CDR3 protein. Of around 300,000 distinct CDR3 sequences in the sample, roughly 85% were seen once. The TCR comes from a human donor with multiple sclerosis. The rearrangement uses TRBV15 and TRBJ2-1, with 12 bases fitting TRBD2. The sequencing input was CD8+ T cells from PBMCs. The CDR3 is CATSTRLAGEGEQFF. The DNA of the CDR3 is TGTGCCACCAGCACCCGACTAGCGGGAGAGGGTGAGCAGTTCTTC.